Below, 28 T cell receptor beta chains from the same sample are listed, as sequenced in a study of shared clonotypes between healthy human individuals. Using immunoSEQ multiplex PCR, the repertoire was profiled, and TCRdb retains in-frame clones only, with some absent. Here the sample spans 650,000 to 800,000 clones, 55% to 75% being singletons. The specimen was memory CD4+ T cells sorted from blood. Noted subset: CD45RA-negative fraction. These receptors were collected from a woman aged 25-40 years in good health.

This clone was picked up a small number of times. J is TRBJ2-2 and V is TRBV10-1; TRBD2 matches at 7 bases. CDR1 WNHNN and CDR2 SYGVQD come from the germline V gene (reference sequence). V trimming: 5 bases; J trimming: 6 bases; junction bases outside the gene matches: 3. The length of the CDR3 is 13 residues. The CDR3 DNA reads as TGCGCCAGCAGTAGCGGGACCCCCGGGGAGCTGTTTTTT. Its translation is CASSSGTPGELFF.

The CDR3 region has the DNA TGTGCCAGCTCACCTGGGAGTGATCGGACCGGGGAGCTGTTTTTT. Translating gives CASSPGSDRTGELFF. The chain employs TRBV18 and TRBJ2-2; weak D call: TRBD2 (5 bases). V lost 3 bases and J 5 bases, leaving 13 bases between the germline ends. The CDR3 has 15 amino acids. CDR1 is KGHSH and CDR2 is LQKENI in the germline V gene.

CDR3 coding DNA: TGTGCCAGTCAGGCGGAGGCCATATATGGCTACACCTTC. Protein: CASQAEAIYGYTF. This chain joins TRBV19 and TRBJ1-2; no clear D. The ends were cut back, 8 bases at V and 5 bases at J, with 15 bases in the middle. The CDR3 is made up of 13 amino acids. Per germline, CDR1 LNHDA and CDR2 SQIVND (reference sequence).

This clone was observed once. The V gene is TRBV28, the J gene TRBJ2-5; D might be TRBD2 (5 bases). Germline CDR1 MDHEN, CDR2 SYDVKM. CDR3 length equals 16 residues. Trimming shortened V by 4 bases and J by 3 bases, and 18 bases separated the two germline ends. DNA of the CDR3: TGTGCCAGCAGTTCTAGCTCATCATTAGTGAAAGAGACCCAGTACTTC. Translation gives CASSSSSSLVKETQYF. The entire variable domain, with the rest obtained from reference TRBV28 and TRBJ2-5, is as follows: DVKVTQSSRYLVKRTGEKVFLECVQDMDHENMFWYRQDPGLGLRLIYFSYDVKMKEKGDIPEGYSVSREKKERFSLILESASTNQTSMYLCASSSSSSLVKETQYFGPGTRLLVL.

This clone turned up a few times. J is TRBJ1-4 and V is TRBV5-4; no definite D call. The V end was cut by 1 base, the J end by 7 bases, with 11 bases between. The CDR3 has 14 amino acids. Germline-derived CDR1 and CDR2 are SGHNT and YYREEE (reference sequence). This CDR3 reads CASSLRQEGEKLFF. The CDR3 DNA reads TGTGCCAGCAGCTTGCGGCAGGAGGGTGAAAAACTGTTTTTT.

The chain carries TRBV6-1 and TRBJ2-7; no clear D gene. CDR1 is MNHNS and CDR2 is SASEGT in the germline V gene. The CDR3 sequence is 16 residues long. V lost 1 base and J lost 3, with 16 bases in between. Written as DNA, the CDR3 is TGTGCCAGCAGTGAAGGGGAATGGCAGGAATACTACGAGCAGTACTTC. Encoded protein: CASSEGEWQEYYEQYF.

This clone was seen a single time. The DNA of the CDR3 is TGTGCCAGCTCAGCCGGGGAATGGGCGCAATTCTTC. Translation: CASSAGEWAQFF. The chain carries TRBV18 and TRBJ2-1, with a weak D call TRBD2 (5 bases). The CDR3 is 12 residues long. Trimming shortened V by 5 bases and J by 16 bases, and 18 bases separated the two germline ends. Germline CDR1 and CDR2: KGHSH and LQKENI.

CDR3 amino acids: CASSKEGGSNEQFF. The CDR3 nucleotides are TGTGCCAGCAGCAAAGAGGGAGGGAGTAATGAGCAGTTCTTC. The rearrangement links TRBV21-1 to TRBJ2-1; TRBD2, as called in the table, went unchecked against the DNA. TRBV21-1 represents a pseudogene. The CDR3 loop spans 14 amino acids.

V usage is TRBV2 and J usage is TRBJ1-1; D is uncertain. The CDR3 runs 12 residues. V dropped 1 base and J dropped 11 bases, with 11 bases sitting between them. Germline CDR1 SNHLY, CDR2 FYNNEI. CDR3 in amino acids: CASSEEDRGAFF. The CDR3 DNA reads as TGTGCCAGCAGTGAAGAGGACCGAGGGGCTTTCTTT. The full variable domain, its missing parts supplied by reference TRBV2 and TRBJ1-1, is EPEVTQTPSHQVTQMGQEVILRCVPISNHLYFYWYRQILGQKVEFLVSFYNNEISEKSEIFDDQFSVERPDGSNFTLKIRSTKLEDSAMYFCASSEEDRGAFFGQGTRLTVV.

This clone has just a few counts. The CDR3 reads CASSIDGSSYNEQFF. CDR3 sequence (DNA): TGTGCCAGTAGTATAGACGGAAGCTCCTACAATGAGCAGTTCTTC. The chain is built from TRBV19 and TRBJ2-1, with no clear D. Germline CDR1 is LNHDA and CDR2 is SQIVND (reference sequence). V lost 0 bases and J lost 0, with 6 bases in between. This CDR3 comprises 15 residues.

The genes are TRBV4-1 and TRBJ2-1, with 10 positions matching TRBD2. Germline CDR1 and CDR2: MGHRA and YSYEKL. Trimming at V came to 3 bases and at J to 9 bases, leaving 8 bases not matched to a gene. The CDR3 loop spans 15 amino acids. CDR3 in amino acids: CASSHDSGTSAEQFF. As DNA, the CDR3 is TGCGCCAGCAGCCATGACTCCGGGACTAGCGCTGAGCAGTTCTTC.

This clone was counted between two and nine times. This rearrangement joins TRBV27 to TRBJ2-1; D is possibly TRBD1 (6 bases). This CDR3 is 14 amino acids long. V was trimmed by 6 bases and J by 4 bases, leaving 13 bases between them. CDR1 is MNHEY, CDR2 SMNVEV, per germline (reference sequence). The DNA for the CDR3 is TGTGCCAGCAGCCAGGGGAACATGTACAATGAGCAGTTCTTC. Protein product: CASSQGNMYNEQFF.

J is TRBJ2-3 and V is TRBV28; D is ambiguous. CDR1 and CDR2 from the germline V gene are MDHEN and SYDVKM. The CDR3 consists of 14 residues. Trimming took 7 bases from V and 1 from J, leaving 12 bases between them. The CDR3 coding sequence is TGTGCCAGCATCCCTCACTCGGGCACAGATACGCAGTATTTT. It yields the protein CASIPHSGTDTQYF.

V is TRBV27 and J is TRBJ2-2; 9 nucleotides align to TRBD1. The CDR3 runs to 16 residues. Germline CDR1 and CDR2: MNHEY and SMNVEV (reference sequence). Trimming removed 6 bases from V and 4 bases from J; junction bases left unmatched: 9. In DNA form, the CDR3 reads TGTGCCAGCAGCGGACCGGGACAGGGTATCACCGGGGAGCTGTTTTTT. Protein: CASSGPGQGITGELFF.

The chain is built from TRBV28 and TRBJ2-7; D remains unclear. The CDR3 consists of 14 residues. Trimming removed 6 bases from V and 7 bases from J, with 19 bases in between. Germline V lookup: CDR1 MDHEN, CDR2 SYDVKM. The CDR3, as DNA: TGTGCCAGCAGGGAGCCGTGGGGTCGTGGGGAGCAGTACTTC. It specifies CASREPWGRGEQYF.

The chain is built from TRBV6-1 and TRBJ2-5; a weak D match, TRBD1 (6 bases). The CDR3 extends over 14 amino acids. Germline CDR1 is MNHNS and CDR2 is SASEGT. V lost 4 bases and J 1 base, leaving 10 bases between the germline ends. CDR3 in amino acids: CASSAWTVQETQYF. In DNA, the CDR3 is TGTGCCAGCAGTGCCTGGACAGTCCAAGAGACCCAGTACTTC.

Points on this clone: Other DNA variants within this sample encode the same CDR3. V usage is TRBV29-1 and J usage is TRBJ1-1, with no clear D. V lost 6 bases and J lost 1, with 9 bases in between. This CDR3 is built from 12 residues. The V gene's germline CDR1 is SQVTM and CDR2 ANQGSEA. The CDR3 bases are TGCAGCGTCCGATGGGGGAACACTGAAGCTTTCTTT. As protein: CSVRWGNTEAFF.

In its sample, this clone was seen once. This CDR3 is CASSPPTRKETQYF. CDR3 coding DNA: TGTGCCAGCTCACCACCCACCAGGAAAGAGACCCAGTACTTC. This chain links TRBV18 with TRBJ2-5, with no clear D. V was pared by 0 bases and J by 3 bases, with 8 bases between. The CDR3 covers 14 residues. Per the germline V gene, CDR1 is KGHSH and CDR2 is LQKENI.

This rearrangement joins TRBV7-2 to TRBJ1-2; D perhaps matches TRBD1 (5 bases). Germline CDR1 and CDR2: SGHTA and FQGNSA. V gave up 5 bases and J gave up 5 bases, with 15 bases separating them. The CDR3 is 14 residues long. The CDR3 DNA sequence: TGTGCCAGCAGCCCCGCGGCGGGGCAATATGGCTACACCTTC. Translated, it gives CASSPAAGQYGYTF.

The V and J genes are TRBV27 and TRBJ2-7, with D perhaps TRBD2 (5 bases). V was cut by 0 bases and J by 4 bases, with 16 bases left in between. This CDR3 is 16 amino acids long. In germline, CDR1 is MNHEY, CDR2 SMNVEV (reference sequence). The CDR3, as DNA: TGTGCCAGCAGTTTATCGGGCCCCGGGAATGGGTACGAGCAGTACTTC. It encodes CASSLSGPGNGYEQYF.

The genes are TRBV28 and TRBJ1-1; D is uncertain. Germline CDR1 and CDR2: MDHEN and SYDVKM. V lost 3 bases to trimming and J lost 3 bases, with 2 bases between them. CDR3 size: 11 residues. CDR3 nucleotide sequence: TGTGCCAGCAGTTTCCACACTGAAGCTTTCTTT. This codes for CASSFHTEAFF.

The chain recombines TRBV27 with TRBJ2-3; D call uncertain. Trimming stripped 4 bases from V and 2 bases from J, with 7 bases between. This CDR3 is 13 amino acids long. Germline V CDR1 and CDR2: MNHEY, SMNVEV (reference sequence). The CDR3 here is CASSSHNTDTQYF. The CDR3 nucleotides read TGTGCCAGCAGTTCTCACAACACAGATACGCAGTATTTT.

The chain is built from TRBV5-6 and TRBJ2-3; no clear D gene. The germline V gene encodes CDR1 SGHDT and CDR2 YYEEEE. This CDR3 spans 15 amino acids. V shed 0 bases and J shed 3 bases, with 11 bases lying between them. DNA for the CDR3: TGTGCCAGCAGCTTGGGCGCAGAGAGGACAGATACGCAGTATTTT. This gives the protein CASSLGAERTDTQYF.

The chain couples TRBV4-1 to TRBJ2-5; the match to TRBD2 covers 9 bases. V lost 4 bases and J lost 2; bases outside the gene matches: 5. Germline CDR1 and CDR2: MGHRA and YSYEKL. The CDR3 extends over 15 amino acids. CDR3 in DNA: TGCGCCAGCAGCCTTAGCGGGAGTAGGCAAGAGACCCAGTACTTC. It translates to CASSLSGSRQETQYF.

The chain is built from TRBV11-3 and TRBJ2-1; unclear D gene. This CDR3 has 13 residues. Germline lookup yields CDR1 SGHNT and CDR2 YENEEA. The germline V and J ends were trimmed by 3 bases and 5 bases, with 8 bases remaining between them. The CDR3 sequence is CASSFSKDNEQFF. For the CDR3, the DNA is TGTGCCAGCAGCTTCTCAAAGGACAATGAGCAGTTCTTC.

The chain joins TRBV10-2 to TRBJ2-7, with TRBD2 matching 11 bases. Germline loops: CDR1 WSHSY, CDR2 SAAADI. The ends lost 2 bases at V and 7 bases at J; junction bases unmatched: 7. The CDR3 consists of 15 residues. The chain's CDR3 is CASSEMSSGRIEQYF. The CDR3 nucleotides are TGCGCCAGCAGTGAGATGTCTAGCGGGAGGATTGAGCAGTACTTC.

The J gene is TRBJ1-1, the V gene TRBV20-1; a weak D match, TRBD1 (6 bases). In germline, CDR1 is DFQATT, CDR2 SNEGSKA (reference sequence). The CDR3 extends over 10 amino acids. Between the trimmed V and J ends, which lost 0 bases and 12 bases, there was a span of 8 bases. The CDR3 here is CSARDRGPFF. CDR3 DNA: TGCAGTGCTAGAGACAGGGGACCTTTCTTT.

The chain joins TRBV29-1 to TRBJ2-3, with 8 bases fitting TRBD2. Germline CDR1 is SQVTM and CDR2 is ANQGSEA. J gave up 4 bases and V 4 bases, and 7 bases lay outside the gene matches. The CDR3 runs 14 residues. This CDR3 reads CSVGAGGGPDTQYF. The CDR3 bases are TGCAGCGTTGGGGCGGGAGGTGGCCCAGATACGCAGTATTTT.